The entry below describes one T cell receptor (beta chain). Its antigen is unknown. The sample belongs to a study of T cell repertoires in cytomegalovirus infection. Study details: Indicated by public TCR beta signatures were CMV infection and matching HLA type. Study-wide findings and caveats: Public TCR beta family frequency separated CMV-and-HLA carriers, including in an independent cohort. The study found HLA-C-restricted CMV-specific TCR beta clonotypes dominating the ex vivo response.

TCRdb re-called the reads with MiXCR, one entry per CDR3 protein. The sample contains fewer than 550,000 distinct CDR3 sequences, 26% of which appear only once. V dropped 5 bases and J dropped 0; count of bases not matched to a gene: 10. CDR3 length: 16 residues. Germline assignment: CDR1 SGHVT and CDR2 SQSDAQ. The V and J genes are TRBV7-4 and TRBJ2-7; 7 positions agree with TRBD1. What was sequenced was PBMCs. This TCR derives from a human donor in good health (CMV status not recorded). Some clones in this sample may be carry-over from other donors' samples. The CDR3 bases are TGTGCCAGCAGCGACCAAGACAGGGCGGACTCCTACGAGCAGTACTTC. Translation gives CASSDQDRADSYEQYF.